A selection of T cell receptor beta chains follows, all from one sample in a study of response to subunit inactivated influenza vaccine. TCRdb processed the RT-PCR reads anew with MiXCR; each CDR3 protein has one entry. The data show 800,000 or so distinct CDR3 sequences, with about 20% seen just once and about a tenth held by the top ten. The sample consisted of PBMCs from blood, taken 4 to 6 days after vaccination. These receptors were obtained from a man between 50 and 59 years old who received an inactivated influenza vaccine. Both conserved end residues are part of each CDR3. Each record gives: V gene, J gene, CDR3 protein.

>TRBV7-2|TRBJ2-1
CASSKAGGPRNEQFF
>TRBV29-1|TRBJ1-5
CSVGDRDQPQHF
>TRBV28|TRBJ2-1
CASSLRGVEQFF
>TRBV4-2|TRBJ1-1
CASSQRVGGNTEAFF
>TRBV6-6|TRBJ2-1
CASSYPGNEQFF
>TRBV18|TRBJ2-5
CASSALETGTGGAETQYF
>TRBV10-3|TRBJ2-7
CAISVGKGGYEQYF
>TRBV20-1|TRBJ2-7
CSAIPGPFYEQYF
>TRBV7-8|TRBJ2-2
CASSWAGTWGTGELFF
>TRBV29-1|TRBJ2-1
CSVAEGEQFF
>TRBV10-3|TRBJ1-5
CAIGQGNNQPQHF
>TRBV6-5|TRBJ2-1
CASSYSTLAGGLNEQFF
>TRBV12-3/TRBV12-4|TRBJ1-1
CASSFLGQNTEAFF
>TRBV3-1|TRBJ2-1
CAGSLVSGRGEQFF
>TRBV5-6|TRBJ2-1
CASRGTGGGSYNEQFF
>TRBV20-1|TRBJ2-1
CSARGGAPEQFF
>TRBV20-1|TRBJ2-5
CSAMGSSGIGETQYF
>TRBV6-5|TRBJ2-7
CASSHPGGEQYF
>TRBV28|TRBJ2-7
CASSFVPALGGEQYF
>TRBV12-3/TRBV12-4|TRBJ1-4
CASSPRRLGQGAKKLFF
>TRBV28|TRBJ2-7
CASSYRQGQYF
>TRBV7-2|TRBJ1-4
CASSPSGGREKLFF
>TRBV29-1|TRBJ2-3
CSGKSGTGVKGTDTQYF
>TRBV5-1|TRBJ1-4
CASSLVRSTNEKLFF
>TRBV6-5|TRBJ1-3
CASSYSTGVGNTIYF
>TRBV10-3|TRBJ2-2
CAINRLDTGELFF
>TRBV5-1|TRBJ2-1
CASSLAGTGEDNEQFF
>TRBV29-1|TRBJ2-7
CSVEYPGSFFEQYF
>TRBV6-5|TRBJ2-2
CASSSNSGELFF
>TRBV5-5|TRBJ2-2
CASSLSGRGNTGELFF
>TRBV29-1|TRBJ1-3
CSVQNREPGNTIYF
>TRBV4-1|TRBJ1-5
CASSQVQANQPQHF
>TRBV10-3|TRBJ2-2
CAISESPGYTGELFF
>TRBV5-1|TRBJ2-1
CASSLSSGANYNEQFF
>TRBV5-1|TRBJ2-7
CASSSLAGQGGEQYF
>TRBV11-2|TRBJ2-3
CASSLVLTGSDTQYF
>TRBV6-2/TRBV6-3|TRBJ2-1
CASSGTSGGPNNEQFF
>TRBV20-1|TRBJ2-7
CSAPRGVPYSEQYF
>TRBV9|TRBJ2-7
CASSLGVAGSYEQYF
>TRBV5-5|TRBJ1-1
CASSLVGIPAQNTEAFF
>TRBV2|TRBJ2-2
CASIEAGGSGELFF
>TRBV7-2|TRBJ2-7
CASSSMTVYEQYF
>TRBV6-2/TRBV6-3|TRBJ2-1
CASSSTSRSYNEQFF
>TRBV30|TRBJ2-5
CAWEGQGGETQYF
>TRBV20-1|TRBJ1-1
CSARLHTMNTEAFF
>TRBV5-1|TRBJ1-2
CASSATGEGYGYTF
>TRBV12-3/TRBV12-4|TRBJ1-2
CASSLALRPAFYGYTF
>TRBV7-3|TRBJ2-3
CASSLRGGRTTDTQYF
>TRBV29-1|TRBJ2-2
CSVELPSNTGELFF
>TRBV5-6|TRBJ2-1
CAVRDRVYNEQFF
>TRBV7-9|TRBJ2-3
CASSLGGSYTQYF
>TRBV5-1|TRBJ1-4
CASRAGTEDEKLFF